Each of the 2 T cell receptor beta chains below was sequenced from the same sample in a study of tumor-infiltrating lymphocytes in primary liver carcinoma. Unsorted bulk tissue of about 19-31 mg yielded co-extracted RNA and DNA. Researchers generated TCR beta cDNA from about 530 ng of total RNA, relying on a constant-region primer. Three rounds of nested multiplex PCR with slightly modified ARM-PCR produced TCR beta libraries. For about 11 cycles apiece, the opening two PCR rounds ran with TRBV1-TRBV30 forward primers and a C-beta reverse primer. In TCRdb, the multiplex PCR reads were re-called with MiXCR into one record per CDR3 protein. Of about 23,000 distinct CDR3 sequences in the sample, approximately 80% are singletons; the top ten hold about 30%. The specimen was liver tumor tissue from sampling region 5. Subset specified: tumor region T5, tumor centre. Source of these receptors: a woman aged 25 to 39 with primary liver carcinoma and hepatitis B virus infection.

This clonotype was picked up one time. A read error may account for a junction end that differs from germline. The chain is built from TRBV4-3 and TRBJ2-5; 8 bases agree with TRBD2. The CDR3 is 18 residues long. Germline V gene sequence: CDR1 LGHNA, CDR2 YSLEER. CDR3 coding DNA: TGTGCCAGCAACCAAGATCTCTGGGGTAGCGGGACTGTTGAGACCCAGTACTTC. As protein: CASNQDLWGSGTVETQYF.

Note on this clonotype: At one of its ends the junction is not consistent with the germline gene, which may arise from a read error. This chain uses TRBV4-3 with TRBJ2-3; 13 nucleotides agree with TRBD2. This CDR3 has 21 residues. The germline gives CDR1 LGHNA, CDR2 YSLEER. The CDR3 DNA reads as TGCGCCAACAACCAAGACCCCTTAACTAGCGGGAGGGCGGTGACGACAGATACGCAATATTTT. Translating it yields CANNQDPLTSGRAVTTDTQYF.